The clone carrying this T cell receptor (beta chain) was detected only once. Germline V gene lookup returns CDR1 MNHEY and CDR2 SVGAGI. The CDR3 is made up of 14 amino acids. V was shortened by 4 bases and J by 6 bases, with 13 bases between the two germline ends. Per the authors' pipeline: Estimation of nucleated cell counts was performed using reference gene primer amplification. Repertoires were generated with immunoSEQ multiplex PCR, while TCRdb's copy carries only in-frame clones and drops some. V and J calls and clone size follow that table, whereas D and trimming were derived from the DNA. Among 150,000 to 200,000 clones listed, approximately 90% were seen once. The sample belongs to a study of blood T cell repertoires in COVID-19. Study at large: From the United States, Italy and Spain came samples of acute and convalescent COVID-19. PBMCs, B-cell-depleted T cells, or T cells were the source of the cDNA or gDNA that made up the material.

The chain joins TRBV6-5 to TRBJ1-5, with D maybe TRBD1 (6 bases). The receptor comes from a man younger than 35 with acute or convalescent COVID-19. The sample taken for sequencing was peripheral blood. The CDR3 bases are TGTGCCAGCAGTTTTAGTGGGGGCCGTCAGCCCCAGCATTTT. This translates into CASSFSGGRQPQHF.